This T cell receptor (beta chain) was recorded in a study of Ad26.COV2.S vaccination and SARS-CoV-2 variants. Study context: Into the muscle, Ad26.COV2.S was dosed once or twice, 56 days apart.

Note on this clone: Its antigen is undetermined.

The study, taken as a whole, reports: Possible underestimation of total T cell responses by the TCR breadth and depth analyses was noted.

Generated by immunoSEQ multiplex PCR, the TCRdb table keeps only in-frame clones and is missing some. In the table there are around 300,000 clones, 88% of which are singletons. The CDR3 length is 15 residues. Between the trimmed V and J ends, which lost 5 bases and 2 bases, there was a span of 16 bases. The germline V gene has CDR1 SNHLY and CDR2 FYNNEI. The treatment is: over 15 received Ad26.COV2.S at low or high dose, single or two shots; 5 received placebo; per-sample allocation not given. Day 63 after the first vaccine or placebo injection was the time point for sampling. Boston provided a donor who was an adult aged 18-55 years. Wuhan-strain spike was delivered by a replication-incompetent Ad26 vector.

V is TRBV2 and J is TRBJ2-7, with D perhaps matching TRBD2 (6 bases). The receptor was isolated from a person between 18 and 60 years old who received the Ad26.COV2.S COVID-19 vaccine or a placebo. Sample: peripheral blood, taken in a trial of Ad26.COV2.S vaccine versus placebo. The CDR3, as DNA: TGTGCCAGCAGTTCTGGAGGGATTGGAGCCTACGAGCAGTACTTC. Its protein is CASSSGGIGAYEQYF. Combining the CDR3 with reference TRBV2 and TRBJ2-7 gives the whole variable domain EPEVTQTPSHQVTQMGQEVILRCVPISNHLYFYWYRQILGQKVEFLVSFYNNEISEKSEIFDDQFSVERPDGSNFTLKIRSTKLEDSAMYFCASSSGGIGAYEQYFGPGTRLTVT.